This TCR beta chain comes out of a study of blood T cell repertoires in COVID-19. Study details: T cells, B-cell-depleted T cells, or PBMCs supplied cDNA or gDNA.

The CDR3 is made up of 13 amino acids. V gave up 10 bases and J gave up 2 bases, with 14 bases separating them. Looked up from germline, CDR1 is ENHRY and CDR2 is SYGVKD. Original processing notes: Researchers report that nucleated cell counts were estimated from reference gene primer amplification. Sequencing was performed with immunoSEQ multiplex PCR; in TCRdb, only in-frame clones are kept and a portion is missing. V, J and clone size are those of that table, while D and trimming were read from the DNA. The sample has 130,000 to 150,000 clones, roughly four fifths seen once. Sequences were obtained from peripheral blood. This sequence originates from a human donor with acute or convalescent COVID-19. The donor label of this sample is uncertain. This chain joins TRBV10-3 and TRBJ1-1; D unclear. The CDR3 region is CATRTIANTEAFF. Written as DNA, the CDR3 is TGTGCCACCCGAACTATAGCTAACACTGAAGCTTTCTTT.